Described below is a single TCR beta chain sequence and its context. Its matching antigen is unknown. V gave up 5 bases and J gave up 6 bases; unmatched junction bases: 10. Germline V lookup: CDR1 MNHEY, CDR2 SMNVEV (reference sequence). The CDR3 spans 16 residues. Unique molecular identifiers tagged the TCRbeta library. One entry per CDR3 protein, called by TCRdb with MiXCR from the PCR reads. The sample lists approximately 500,000 distinct CDR3 sequences, 25% to 30% seen once, with 35% to 40% in the top ten. This entry is derived from a study of T-cell reconstitution after alpha-beta-depleted transplantation in children. Study findings and constraints: At around two months after transplant, the alpha-beta T cells were reportedly derived from several hundred expanded clones that came from non-depleted graft cells. At one year after transplant, newly produced T cells mostly accounted for T-cell counts and diversity. Surviving recipient T cells and thymic progenitors produced the high day-60 TCRbeta diversity seen in some patients.

The V and J genes are TRBV27 and TRBJ2-7; 13 nucleotides align to TRBD2. Sequences were derived from PBMCs, sampled before TCRalphabeta/CD19-depleted stem cell transplant. This clonotype was obtained from a boy under two years old with Wiskott-Aldrich syndrome, due to receive a stem cell transplant. The chain's CDR3 is CASSLGLAGALGEQYF. CDR3 in DNA: TGTGCCAGCAGTCTCGGACTAGCGGGAGCCTTGGGCGAGCAGTACTTC.